The TCR beta chain described here comes from a study of blood T cell repertoires in COVID-19. Study details: Acute and convalescent COVID-19 specimens originated in the United States, Italy and Spain. Sources were T cells, B-cell-depleted T cells, or PBMCs; the material itself was cDNA or gDNA.

This CDR3 is 15 amino acids long. CDR1 is SGHTA and CDR2 is FQGNSA in the germline V gene. Unmatched junction bases numbered 8, after V lost 4 bases and J lost 4 bases. Original handling: Amplification with reference gene primers provided the estimates of nucleated cell counts. Data came from immunoSEQ multiplex PCR; TCRdb stores just in-frame clones and leaves some out. V and J calls plus clone size are reproduced from that table; the DNA served to infer D and trimming. Of about 140,000 clones in the sample, over 60% were seen once. The chain employs TRBV7-2 and TRBJ2-5; 8 bases agree with TRBD2. The sequence derives from a woman aged 50 to 65 with active or convalescent COVID-19. The material sequenced was peripheral blood. CDR3 region: CASSSVLAGGETQYF. CDR3 in DNA: TGTGCCAGCAGCTCCGTACTTGCGGGAGGAGAGACCCAGTACTTC.